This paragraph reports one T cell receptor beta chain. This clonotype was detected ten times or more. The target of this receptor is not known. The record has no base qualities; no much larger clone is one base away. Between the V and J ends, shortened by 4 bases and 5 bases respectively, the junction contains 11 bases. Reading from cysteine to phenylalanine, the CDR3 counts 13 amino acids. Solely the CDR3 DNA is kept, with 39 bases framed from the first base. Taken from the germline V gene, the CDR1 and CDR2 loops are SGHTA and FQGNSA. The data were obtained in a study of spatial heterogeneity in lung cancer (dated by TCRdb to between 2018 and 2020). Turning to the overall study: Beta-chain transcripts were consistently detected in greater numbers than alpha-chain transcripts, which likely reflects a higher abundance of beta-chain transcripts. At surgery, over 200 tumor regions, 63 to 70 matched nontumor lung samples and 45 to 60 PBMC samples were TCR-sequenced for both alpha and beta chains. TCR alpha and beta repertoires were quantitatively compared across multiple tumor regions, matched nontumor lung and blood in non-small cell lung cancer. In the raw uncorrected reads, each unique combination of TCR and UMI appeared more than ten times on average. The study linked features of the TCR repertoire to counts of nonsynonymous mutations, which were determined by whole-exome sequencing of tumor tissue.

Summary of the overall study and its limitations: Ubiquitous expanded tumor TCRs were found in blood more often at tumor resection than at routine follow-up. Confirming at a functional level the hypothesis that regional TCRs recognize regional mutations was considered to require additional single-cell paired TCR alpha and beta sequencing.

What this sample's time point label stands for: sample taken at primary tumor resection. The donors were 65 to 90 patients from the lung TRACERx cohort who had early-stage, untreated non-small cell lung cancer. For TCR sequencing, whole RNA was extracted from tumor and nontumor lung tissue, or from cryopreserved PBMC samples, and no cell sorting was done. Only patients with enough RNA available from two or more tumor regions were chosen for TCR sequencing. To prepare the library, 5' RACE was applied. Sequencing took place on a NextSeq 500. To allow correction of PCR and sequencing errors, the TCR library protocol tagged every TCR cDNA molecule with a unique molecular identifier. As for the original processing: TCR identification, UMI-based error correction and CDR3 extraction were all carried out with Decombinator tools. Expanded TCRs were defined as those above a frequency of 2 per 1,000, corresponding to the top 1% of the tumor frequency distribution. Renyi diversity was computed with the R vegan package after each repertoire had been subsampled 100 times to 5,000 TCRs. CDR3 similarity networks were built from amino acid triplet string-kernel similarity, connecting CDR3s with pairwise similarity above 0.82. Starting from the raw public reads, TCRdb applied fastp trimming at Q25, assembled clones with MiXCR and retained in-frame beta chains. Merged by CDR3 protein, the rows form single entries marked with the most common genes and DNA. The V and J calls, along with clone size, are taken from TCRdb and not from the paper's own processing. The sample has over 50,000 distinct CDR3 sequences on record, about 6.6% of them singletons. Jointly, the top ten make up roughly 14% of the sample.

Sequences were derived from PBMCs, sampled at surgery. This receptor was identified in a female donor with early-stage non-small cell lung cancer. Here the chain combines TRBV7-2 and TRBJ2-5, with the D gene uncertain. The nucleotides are TGTGCCAGCAGCTCTATCGAAGGGGAGACCCAGTACTTC. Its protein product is CASSSIEGETQYF.